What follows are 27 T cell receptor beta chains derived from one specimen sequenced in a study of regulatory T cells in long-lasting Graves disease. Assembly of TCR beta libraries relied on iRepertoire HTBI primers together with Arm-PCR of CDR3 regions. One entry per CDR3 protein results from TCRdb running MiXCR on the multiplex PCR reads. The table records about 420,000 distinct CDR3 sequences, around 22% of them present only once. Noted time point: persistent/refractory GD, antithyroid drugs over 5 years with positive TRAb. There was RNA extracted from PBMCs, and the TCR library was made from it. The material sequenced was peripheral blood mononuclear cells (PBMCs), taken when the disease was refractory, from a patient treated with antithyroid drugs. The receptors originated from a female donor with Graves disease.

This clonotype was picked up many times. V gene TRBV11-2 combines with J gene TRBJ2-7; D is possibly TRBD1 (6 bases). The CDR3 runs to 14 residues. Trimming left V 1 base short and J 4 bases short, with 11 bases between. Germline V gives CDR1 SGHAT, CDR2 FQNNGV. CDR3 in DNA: TGTGCCAGCAGCTTAGTCAAGGGGGATTACGAGCAGTACTTC. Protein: CASSLVKGDYEQYF.

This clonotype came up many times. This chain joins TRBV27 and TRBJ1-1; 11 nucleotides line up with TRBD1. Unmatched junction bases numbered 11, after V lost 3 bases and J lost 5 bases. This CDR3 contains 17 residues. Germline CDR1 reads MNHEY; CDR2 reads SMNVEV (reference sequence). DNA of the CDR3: TGTGCCAGCAGTTTTATCGGACAGGGGGCGCGGGGGACTGAAGCTTTCTTT. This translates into CASSFIGQGARGTEAFF.

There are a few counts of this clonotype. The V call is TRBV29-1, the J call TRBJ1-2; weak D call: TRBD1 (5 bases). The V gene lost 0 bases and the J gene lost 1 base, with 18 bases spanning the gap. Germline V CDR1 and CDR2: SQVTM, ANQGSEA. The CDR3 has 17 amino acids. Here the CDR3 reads CSVEELERRGLNYGYTF. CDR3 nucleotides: TGCAGCGTTGAAGAGTTAGAAAGGCGGGGCCTTAACTATGGCTACACCTTC.

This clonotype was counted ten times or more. The CDR3 region is CASSFHGGGSYEQYF. CDR3 nucleotides: TGTGCCAGCAGTTTTCACGGAGGAGGGTCCTACGAGCAGTACTTC. The J gene is TRBJ2-7, the V gene TRBV28; TRBD2 might be the D (6 bases). Germline values: CDR1 MDHEN, CDR2 SYDVKM. The ends were cut back, 3 bases at V and 1 base at J, with 13 bases in the middle. The CDR3 loop spans 15 amino acids.

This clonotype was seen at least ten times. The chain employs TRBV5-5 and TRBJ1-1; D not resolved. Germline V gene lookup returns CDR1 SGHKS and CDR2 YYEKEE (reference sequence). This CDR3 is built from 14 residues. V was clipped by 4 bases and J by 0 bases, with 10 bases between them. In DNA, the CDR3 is TGTGCCAGCAGCGCGGGAGACATGAACACTGAAGCTTTCTTT. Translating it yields CASSAGDMNTEAFF.

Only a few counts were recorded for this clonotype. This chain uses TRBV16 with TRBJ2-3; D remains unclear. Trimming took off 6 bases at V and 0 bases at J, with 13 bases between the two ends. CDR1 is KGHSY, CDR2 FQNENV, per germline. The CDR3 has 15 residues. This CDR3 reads CASRWSNPSTDTQYF. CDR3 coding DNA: TGTGCCAGCAGATGGTCTAATCCTAGCACAGATACGCAGTATTTT.

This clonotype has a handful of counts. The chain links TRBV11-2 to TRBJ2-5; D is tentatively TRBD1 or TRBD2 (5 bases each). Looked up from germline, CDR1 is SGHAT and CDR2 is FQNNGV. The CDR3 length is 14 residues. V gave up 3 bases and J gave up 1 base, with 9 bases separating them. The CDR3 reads CASSFGTPQETQYF. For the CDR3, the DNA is TGTGCCAGCAGCTTCGGGACGCCCCAAGAGACCCAGTACTTC.

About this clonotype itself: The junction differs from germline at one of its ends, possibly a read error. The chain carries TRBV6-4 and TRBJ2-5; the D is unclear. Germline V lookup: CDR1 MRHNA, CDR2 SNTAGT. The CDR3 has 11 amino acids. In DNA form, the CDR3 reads TGTGCCAGCAGTTACTCTGAGACCCGGTACTTC. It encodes CASSYSETRYF.

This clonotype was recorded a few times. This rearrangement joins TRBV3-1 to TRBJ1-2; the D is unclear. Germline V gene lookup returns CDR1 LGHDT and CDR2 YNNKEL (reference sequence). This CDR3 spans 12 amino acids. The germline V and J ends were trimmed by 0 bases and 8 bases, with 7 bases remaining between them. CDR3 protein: CASSQDGFGYTF. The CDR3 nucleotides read TGTGCCAGCAGCCAAGACGGGTTCGGCTACACCTTC.

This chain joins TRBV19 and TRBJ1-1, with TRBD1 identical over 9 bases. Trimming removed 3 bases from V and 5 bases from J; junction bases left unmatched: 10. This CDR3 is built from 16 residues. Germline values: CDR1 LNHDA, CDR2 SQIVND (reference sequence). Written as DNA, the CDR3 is TGTGCCAGTAGTATTCTCGCGACGACAGGGGGTACTGAAGCTTTCTTT. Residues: CASSILATTGGTEAFF.

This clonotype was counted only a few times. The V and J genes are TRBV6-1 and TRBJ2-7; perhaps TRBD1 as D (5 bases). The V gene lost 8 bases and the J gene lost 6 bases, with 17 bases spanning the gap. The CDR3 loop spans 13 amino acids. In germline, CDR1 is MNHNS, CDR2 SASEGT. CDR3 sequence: CASASRESIEQYF. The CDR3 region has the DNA TGTGCCAGCGCTTCCAGGGAATCTATCGAGCAGTACTTC.

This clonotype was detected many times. The CDR3 region is CASSASGWETQYF. CDR3 nucleotide sequence: TGTGCCAGCAGCGCCTCCGGGTGGGAGACCCAGTACTTC. The gene calls are TRBV9 and TRBJ2-5, with D unresolved. The CDR3 has 13 residues. Germline V gives CDR1 SGDLS, CDR2 YYNGEE. Trimming left V 3 bases short and J 5 bases short, with 11 bases between. Combining the CDR3 with reference TRBV9 and TRBJ2-5 gives the whole variable domain DSGVTQTPKHLITATGQRVTLRCSPRSGDLSVYWYQQSLDQGLQFLIQYYNGEERAKGNILERFSAQQFPDLHSELNLSSLELGDSALYFCASSASGWETQYFGPGTRLLVL.

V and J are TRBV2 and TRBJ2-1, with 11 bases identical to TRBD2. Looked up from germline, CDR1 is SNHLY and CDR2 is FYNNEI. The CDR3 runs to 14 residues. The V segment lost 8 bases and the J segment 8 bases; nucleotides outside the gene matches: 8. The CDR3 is CASELTSGMDEQFF. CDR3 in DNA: TGTGCCAGCGAGCTGACTAGCGGGATGGATGAGCAGTTCTTC. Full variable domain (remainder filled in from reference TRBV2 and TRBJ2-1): EPEVTQTPSHQVTQMGQEVILRCVPISNHLYFYWYRQILGQKVEFLVSFYNNEISEKSEIFDDQFSVERPDGSNFTLKIRSTKLEDSAMYFCASELTSGMDEQFFGPGTRLTVL.

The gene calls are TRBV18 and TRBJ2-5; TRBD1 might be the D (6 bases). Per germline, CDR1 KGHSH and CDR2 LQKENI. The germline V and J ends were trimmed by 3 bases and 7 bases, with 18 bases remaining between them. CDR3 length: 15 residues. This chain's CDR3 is CASSPGQGSGGTQYF. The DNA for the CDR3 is TGTGCCAGCTCACCTGGGCAGGGGTCCGGAGGGACCCAGTACTTC.

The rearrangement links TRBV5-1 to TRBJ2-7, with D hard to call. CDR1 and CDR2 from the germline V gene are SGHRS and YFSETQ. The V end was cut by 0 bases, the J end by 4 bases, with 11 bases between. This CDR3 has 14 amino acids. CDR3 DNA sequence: TGCGCCAGCAGCTTGGGCTCCCTATCGTACGAGCAGTACTTC. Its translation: CASSLGSLSYEQYF. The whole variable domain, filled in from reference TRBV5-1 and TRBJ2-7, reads KAGVTQTPRYLIKTRGQQVTLSCSPISGHRSVSWYQQTPGQGLQFLFEYFSETQRNKGNFPGRFSGRQFSNSRSEMNVSTLELGDSALYLCASSLGSLSYEQYFGPGTRLTVT.

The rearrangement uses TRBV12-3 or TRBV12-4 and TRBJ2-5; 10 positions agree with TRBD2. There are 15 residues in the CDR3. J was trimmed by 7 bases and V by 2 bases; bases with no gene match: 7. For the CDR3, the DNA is TGTGCCAGCAGTTTACGGGCTAGCGGGGGTAGGACCCAGTACTTC. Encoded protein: CASSLRASGGRTQYF.

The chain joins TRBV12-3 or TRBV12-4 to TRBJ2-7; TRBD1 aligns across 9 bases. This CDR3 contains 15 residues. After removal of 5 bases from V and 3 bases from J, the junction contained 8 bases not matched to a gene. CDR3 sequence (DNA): TGTGCCAGCAGTGCAGCCGGGACAGGGCGCTACGAGCAGTACTTC. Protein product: CASSAAGTGRYEQYF.

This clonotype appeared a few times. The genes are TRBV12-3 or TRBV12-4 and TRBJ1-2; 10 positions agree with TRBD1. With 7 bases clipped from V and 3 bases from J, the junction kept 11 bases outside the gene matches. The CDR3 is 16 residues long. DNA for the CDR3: TGTGCCAGCATCTCACCGGGACAGGGGTTACACTATGGCTACACCTTC. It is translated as CASISPGQGLHYGYTF.

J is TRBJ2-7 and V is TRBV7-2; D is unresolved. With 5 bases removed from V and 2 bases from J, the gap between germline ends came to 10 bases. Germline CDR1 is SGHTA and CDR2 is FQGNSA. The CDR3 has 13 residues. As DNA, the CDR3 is TGTGCCAGCAGCGTCCCAGCGACCTACGAGCAGTACTTC. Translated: CASSVPATYEQYF.

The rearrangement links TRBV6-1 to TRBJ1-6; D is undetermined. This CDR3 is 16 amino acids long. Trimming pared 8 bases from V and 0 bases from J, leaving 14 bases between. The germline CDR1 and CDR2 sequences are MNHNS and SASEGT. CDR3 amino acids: CASGESTSSYNSPLHF. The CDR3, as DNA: TGTGCCAGCGGGGAAAGCACGAGCTCCTATAATTCACCCCTCCACTTT.

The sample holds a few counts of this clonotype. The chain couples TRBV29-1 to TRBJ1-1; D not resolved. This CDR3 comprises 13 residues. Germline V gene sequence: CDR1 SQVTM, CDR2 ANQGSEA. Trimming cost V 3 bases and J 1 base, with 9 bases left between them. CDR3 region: CSVEVGQNTEAFF. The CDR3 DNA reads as TGCAGCGTTGAGGTAGGGCAGAACACTGAAGCTTTCTTT.

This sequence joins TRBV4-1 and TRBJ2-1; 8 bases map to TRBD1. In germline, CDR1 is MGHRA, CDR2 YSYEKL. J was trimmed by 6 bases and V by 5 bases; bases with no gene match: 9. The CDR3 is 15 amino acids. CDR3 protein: CASSYRDRRINEQFF. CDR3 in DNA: TGCGCCAGCAGCTACCGGGACAGGCGTATCAATGAGCAGTTCTTC.

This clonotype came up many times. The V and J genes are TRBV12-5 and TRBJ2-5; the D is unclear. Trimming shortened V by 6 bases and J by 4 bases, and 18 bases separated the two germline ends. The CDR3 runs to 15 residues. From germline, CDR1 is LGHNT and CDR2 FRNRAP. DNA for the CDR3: TGTGCTAGTGGGCCTGAAGGCACTCCTGGAGAGACCCAGTACTTC. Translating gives CASGPEGTPGETQYF.

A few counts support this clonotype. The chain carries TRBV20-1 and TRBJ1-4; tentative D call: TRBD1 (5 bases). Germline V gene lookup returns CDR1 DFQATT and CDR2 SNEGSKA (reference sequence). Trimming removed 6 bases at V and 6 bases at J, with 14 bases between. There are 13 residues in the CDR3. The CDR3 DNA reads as TGCAGTGCCAAGGGCGGGGGAGATGAAAAACTGTTTTTT. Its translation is CSAKGGGDEKLFF.

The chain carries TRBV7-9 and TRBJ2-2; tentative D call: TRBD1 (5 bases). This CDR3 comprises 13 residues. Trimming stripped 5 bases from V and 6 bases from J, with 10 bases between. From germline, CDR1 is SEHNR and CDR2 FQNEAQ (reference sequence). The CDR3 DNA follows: TGTGCCAGCAGCGTGGTGGGGCCCGGGGAGCTGTTTTTT. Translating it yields CASSVVGPGELFF. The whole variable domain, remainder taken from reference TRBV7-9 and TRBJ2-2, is DTGVSQNPRHKITKRGQNVTFRCDPISEHNRLYWYRQTLGQGPEFLTYFQNEAQLEKSRLLSDRFSAERPKGSFSTLEIQRTEQGDSAMYLCASSVVGPGELFFGEGSRLTVL.

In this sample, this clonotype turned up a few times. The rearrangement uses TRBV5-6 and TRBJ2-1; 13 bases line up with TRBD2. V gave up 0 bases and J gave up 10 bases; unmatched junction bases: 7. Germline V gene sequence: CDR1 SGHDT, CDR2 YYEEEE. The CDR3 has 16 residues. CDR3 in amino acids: CASSLGLAGGWGEQFF. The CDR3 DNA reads TGTGCCAGCAGCTTGGGACTAGCGGGAGGATGGGGGGAGCAGTTCTTC.

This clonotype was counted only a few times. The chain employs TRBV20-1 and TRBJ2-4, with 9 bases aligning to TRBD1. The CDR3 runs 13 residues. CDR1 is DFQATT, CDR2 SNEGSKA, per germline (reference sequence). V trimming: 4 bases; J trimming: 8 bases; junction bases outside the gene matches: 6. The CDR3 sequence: CSAMLQGADIQYF. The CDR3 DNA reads TGCAGTGCTATGCTACAGGGGGCGGACATTCAGTACTTC.